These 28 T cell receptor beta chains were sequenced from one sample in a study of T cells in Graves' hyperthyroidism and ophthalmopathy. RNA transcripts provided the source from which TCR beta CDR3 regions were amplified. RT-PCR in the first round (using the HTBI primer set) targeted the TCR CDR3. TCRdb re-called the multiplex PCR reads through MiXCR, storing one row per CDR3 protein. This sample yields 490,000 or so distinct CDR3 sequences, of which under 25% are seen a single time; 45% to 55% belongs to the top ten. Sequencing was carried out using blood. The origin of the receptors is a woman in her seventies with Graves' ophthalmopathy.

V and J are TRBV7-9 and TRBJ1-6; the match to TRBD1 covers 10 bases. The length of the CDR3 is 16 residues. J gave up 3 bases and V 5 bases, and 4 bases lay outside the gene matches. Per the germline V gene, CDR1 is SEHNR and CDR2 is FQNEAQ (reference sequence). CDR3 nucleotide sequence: TGTGCCAGCAGCCTGGGACAGGGGAACTATAATTCACCCCTCCACTTT. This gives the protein CASSLGQGNYNSPLHF.

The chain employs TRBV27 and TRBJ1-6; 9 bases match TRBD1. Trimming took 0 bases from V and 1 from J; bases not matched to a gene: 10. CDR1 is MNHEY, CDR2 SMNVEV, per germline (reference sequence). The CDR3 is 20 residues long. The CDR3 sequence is CASSLSWGQGYSSYNSPLHF. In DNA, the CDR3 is TGTGCCAGCAGTTTATCGTGGGGACAGGGATATAGTTCCTATAATTCACCCCTCCACTTT.

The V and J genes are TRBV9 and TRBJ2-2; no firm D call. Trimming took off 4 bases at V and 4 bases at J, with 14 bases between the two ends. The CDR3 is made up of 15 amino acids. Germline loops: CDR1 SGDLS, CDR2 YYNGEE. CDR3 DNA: TGTGCCAGCAGCCCGAGGTGGGGTAGCACCGGGGAGCTGTTTTTT. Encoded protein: CASSPRWGSTGELFF.

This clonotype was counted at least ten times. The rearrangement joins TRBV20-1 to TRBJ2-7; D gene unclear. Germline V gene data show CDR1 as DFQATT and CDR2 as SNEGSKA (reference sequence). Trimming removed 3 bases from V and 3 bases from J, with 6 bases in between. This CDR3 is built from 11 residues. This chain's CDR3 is CSASGGYEQYF. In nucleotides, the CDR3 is TGCAGTGCTAGTGGCGGCTACGAGCAGTACTTC.

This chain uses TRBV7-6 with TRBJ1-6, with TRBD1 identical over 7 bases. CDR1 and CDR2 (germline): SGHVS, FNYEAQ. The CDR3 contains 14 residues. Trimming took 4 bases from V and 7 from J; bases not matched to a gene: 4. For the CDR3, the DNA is TGTGCCAGCAGCTCGCGACAGGGCAATTCACCCCTCCACTTT. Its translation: CASSSRQGNSPLHF.

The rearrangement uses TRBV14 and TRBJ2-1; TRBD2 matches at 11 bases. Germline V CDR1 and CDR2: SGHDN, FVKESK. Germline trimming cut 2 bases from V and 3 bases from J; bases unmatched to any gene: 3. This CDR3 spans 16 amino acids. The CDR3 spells CASSQPGTSGYNEQFF. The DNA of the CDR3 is TGTGCCAGCAGCCAACCCGGGACTAGCGGCTACAATGAGCAGTTCTTC. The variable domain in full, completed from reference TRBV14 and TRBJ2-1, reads EAGVTQFPSHSVIEKGQTVTLRCDPISGHDNLYWYRRVMGKEIKFLLHFVKESKQDESGMPNNRFLAERTGGTYSTLKVQPAELEDSGVYFCASSQPGTSGYNEQFFGPGTRLTVL.

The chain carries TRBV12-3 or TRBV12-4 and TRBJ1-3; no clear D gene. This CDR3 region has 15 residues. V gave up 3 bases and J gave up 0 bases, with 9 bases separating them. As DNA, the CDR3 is TGTGCCAGCAGTTTTCATCCGAGCTCTGGAAACACCATATATTTT. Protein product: CASSFHPSSGNTIYF.

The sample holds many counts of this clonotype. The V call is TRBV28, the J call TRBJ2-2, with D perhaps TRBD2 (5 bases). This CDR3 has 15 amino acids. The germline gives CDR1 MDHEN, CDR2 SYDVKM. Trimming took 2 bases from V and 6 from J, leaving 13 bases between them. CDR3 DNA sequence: TGTGCCAGCAGTTTAAAGGGAGTAGACGCCGGGGAGCTGTTTTTT. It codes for CASSLKGVDAGELFF.

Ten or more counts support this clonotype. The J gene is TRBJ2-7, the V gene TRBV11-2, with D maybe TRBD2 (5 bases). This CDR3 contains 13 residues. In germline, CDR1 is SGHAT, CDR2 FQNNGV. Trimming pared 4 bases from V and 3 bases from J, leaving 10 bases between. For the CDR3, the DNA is TGTGCCAGCAGCTCCTCTAGCTTCTACGAGCAGTACTTC. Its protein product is CASSSSSFYEQYF. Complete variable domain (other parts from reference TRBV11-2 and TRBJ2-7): EAGVAQSPRYKIIEKRQSVAFWCNPISGHATLYWYQQILGQGPKLLIQFQNNGVVDDSQLPKDRFSAERLKGVDSTLKIQPAKLEDSAVYLCASSSSSFYEQYFGPGTRLTVT.

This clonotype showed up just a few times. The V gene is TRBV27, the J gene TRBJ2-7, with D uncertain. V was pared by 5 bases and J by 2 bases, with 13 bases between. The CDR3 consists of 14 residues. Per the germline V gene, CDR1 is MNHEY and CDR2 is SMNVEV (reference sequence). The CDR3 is CASSEFTATYEQYF. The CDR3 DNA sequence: TGTGCCAGCAGTGAATTCACAGCCACCTACGAGCAGTACTTC.

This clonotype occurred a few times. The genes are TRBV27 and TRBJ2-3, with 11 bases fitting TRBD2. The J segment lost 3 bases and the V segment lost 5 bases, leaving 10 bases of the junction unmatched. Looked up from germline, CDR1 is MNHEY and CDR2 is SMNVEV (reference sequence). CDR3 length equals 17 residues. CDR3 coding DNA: TGTGCCAGCAGTGGTTACTTGGGACTAGCGGTAACAGATACGCAGTATTTT. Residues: CASSGYLGLAVTDTQYF.

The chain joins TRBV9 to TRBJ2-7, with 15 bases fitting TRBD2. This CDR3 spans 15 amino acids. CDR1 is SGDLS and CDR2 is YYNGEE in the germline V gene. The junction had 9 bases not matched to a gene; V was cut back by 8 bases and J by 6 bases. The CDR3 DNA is TGTGCCAGTTCCCCAGGACTAGCGGGAGGGCTCGAGCAGTACTTC. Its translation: CASSPGLAGGLEQYF.

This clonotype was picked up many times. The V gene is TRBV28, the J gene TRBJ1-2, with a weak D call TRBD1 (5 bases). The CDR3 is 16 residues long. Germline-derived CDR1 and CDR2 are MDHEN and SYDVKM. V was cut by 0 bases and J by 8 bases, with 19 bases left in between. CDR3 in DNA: TGTGCCAGCAGTTTATGGAGGGACCCCGTGGGCCGGGGCTACACCTTC. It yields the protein CASSLWRDPVGRGYTF.

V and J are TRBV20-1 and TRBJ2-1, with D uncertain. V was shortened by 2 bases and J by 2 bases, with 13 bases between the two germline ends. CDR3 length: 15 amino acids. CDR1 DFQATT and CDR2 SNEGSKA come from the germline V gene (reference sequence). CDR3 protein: CSARSWLVAYNEQFF. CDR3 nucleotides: TGCAGTGCTAGATCATGGCTAGTGGCCTACAATGAGCAGTTCTTC.

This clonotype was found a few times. The CDR3, as DNA: TGTGCCAGCAGCACCTCGGGACAGGTTCCAGATACGCAGTATTTT. It is translated as CASSTSGQVPDTQYF. The chain employs TRBV5-4 and TRBJ2-3; 8 nucleotides line up with TRBD1. The germline CDR1 and CDR2 sequences are SGHNT and YYREEE (reference sequence). This CDR3 has 15 residues. Losses at the gene ends were 4 bases for V and 4 bases for J; bases not matched to a gene: 8.

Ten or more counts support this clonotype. This CDR3 is CASSYPGTGHTEAFF. Here the CDR3 DNA reads TGTGCCAGCAGTTACCCCGGGACAGGCCACACTGAAGCTTTCTTT. This chain joins TRBV6-5 and TRBJ1-1; 8 positions match TRBD1. CDR1 is MNHEY, CDR2 SVGAGI, per germline. The CDR3 has 15 residues. V lost 2 bases to trimming and J lost 3 bases; unmatched junction nucleotides: 5.

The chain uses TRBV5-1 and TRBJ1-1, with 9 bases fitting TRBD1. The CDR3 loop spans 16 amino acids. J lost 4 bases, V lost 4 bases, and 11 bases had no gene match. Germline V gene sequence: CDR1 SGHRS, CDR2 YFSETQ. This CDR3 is CASSKPGTGTVTEAFF. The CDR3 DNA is TGCGCCAGCAGCAAACCCGGGACAGGGACTGTCACTGAAGCTTTCTTT.

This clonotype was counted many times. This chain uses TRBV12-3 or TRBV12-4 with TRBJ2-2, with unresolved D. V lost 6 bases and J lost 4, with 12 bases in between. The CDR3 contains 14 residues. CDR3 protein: CASSPASGTGELFF. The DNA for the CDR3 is TGTGCCAGCAGCCCGGCATCGGGCACCGGGGAGCTGTTTTTT.

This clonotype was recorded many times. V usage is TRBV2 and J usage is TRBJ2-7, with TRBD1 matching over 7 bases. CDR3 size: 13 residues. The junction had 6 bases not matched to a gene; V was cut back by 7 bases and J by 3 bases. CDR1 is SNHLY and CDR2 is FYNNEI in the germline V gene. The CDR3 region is CASKRQGYYEQYF. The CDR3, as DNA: TGTGCCAGCAAAAGACAGGGCTACTACGAGCAGTACTTC.

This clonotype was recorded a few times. The CDR3 DNA reads TGTGCCACCGTGGGGGCAGGGCTGTACGAGCAGTACTTC. It specifies CATVGAGLYEQYF. This sequence joins TRBV28 and TRBJ2-7; a possible D gene is TRBD1 (6 bases). This CDR3 spans 13 amino acids. CDR1 and CDR2 (germline): MDHEN, SYDVKM. Trimming removed 10 bases from V and 4 bases from J, with 17 bases in between. Combining the CDR3 with reference TRBV28 and TRBJ2-7 gives the whole variable domain DVKVTQSSRYLVKRTGEKVFLECVQDMDHENMFWYRQDPGLGLRLIYFSYDVKMKEKGDIPEGYSVSREKKERFSLILESASTNQTSMYLCATVGAGLYEQYFGPGTRLTVT.

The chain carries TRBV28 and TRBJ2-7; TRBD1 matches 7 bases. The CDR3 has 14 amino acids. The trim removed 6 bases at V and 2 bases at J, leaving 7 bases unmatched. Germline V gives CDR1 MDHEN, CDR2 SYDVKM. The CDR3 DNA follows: TGTGCCAGCAGCGAACAGGGGCCCACCTACGAGCAGTACTTC. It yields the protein CASSEQGPTYEQYF.

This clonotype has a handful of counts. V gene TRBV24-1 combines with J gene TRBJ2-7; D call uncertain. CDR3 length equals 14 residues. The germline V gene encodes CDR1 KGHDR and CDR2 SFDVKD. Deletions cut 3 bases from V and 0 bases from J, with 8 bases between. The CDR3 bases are TGTGCCACCAGTGATCACCGGAGCTCCTACGAGCAGTACTTC. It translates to CATSDHRSSYEQYF.

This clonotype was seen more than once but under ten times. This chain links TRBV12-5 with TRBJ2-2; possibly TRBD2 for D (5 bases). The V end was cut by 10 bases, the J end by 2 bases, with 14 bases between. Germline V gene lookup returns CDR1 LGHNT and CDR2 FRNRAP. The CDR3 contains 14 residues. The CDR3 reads CAIELGRNTGELFF. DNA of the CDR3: TGTGCTATCGAACTTGGGAGAAACACCGGGGAGCTGTTTTTT. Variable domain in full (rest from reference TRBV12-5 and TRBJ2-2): DARVTQTPRHKVTEMGQEVTMRCQPILGHNTVFWYRQTMMQGLELLAYFRNRAPLDDSGMPKDRFSAEMPDATLATLKIQPSEPRDSAVYFCAIELGRNTGELFFGEGSRLTVL.

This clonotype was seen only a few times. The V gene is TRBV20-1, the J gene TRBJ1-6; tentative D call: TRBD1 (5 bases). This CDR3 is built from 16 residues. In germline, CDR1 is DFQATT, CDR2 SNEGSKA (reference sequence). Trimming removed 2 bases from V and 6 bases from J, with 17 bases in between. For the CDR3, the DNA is TGCAGTGCTAGACAGGGCACGGCTCCGATTAATTCACCCCTCCACTTT. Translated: CSARQGTAPINSPLHF.

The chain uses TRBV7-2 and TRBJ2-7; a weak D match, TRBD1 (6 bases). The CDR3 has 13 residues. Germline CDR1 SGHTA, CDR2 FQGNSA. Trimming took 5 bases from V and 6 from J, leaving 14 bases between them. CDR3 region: CASSIPGVGEQYF. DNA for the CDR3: TGTGCCAGCAGCATACCAGGGGTCGGCGAGCAGTACTTC.

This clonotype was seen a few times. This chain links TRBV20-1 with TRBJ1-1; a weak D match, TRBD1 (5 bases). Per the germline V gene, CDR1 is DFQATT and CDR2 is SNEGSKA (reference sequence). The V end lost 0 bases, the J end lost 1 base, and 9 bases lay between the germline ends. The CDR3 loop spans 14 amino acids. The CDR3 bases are TGCAGTGCTAGAGAAAGAACAGGGAACACTGAAGCTTTCTTT. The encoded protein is CSARERTGNTEAFF.

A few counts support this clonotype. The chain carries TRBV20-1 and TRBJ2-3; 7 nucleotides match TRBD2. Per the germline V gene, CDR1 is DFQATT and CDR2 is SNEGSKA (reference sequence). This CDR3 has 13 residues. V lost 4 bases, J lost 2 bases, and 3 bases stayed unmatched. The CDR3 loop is CSANREVTDTQYF. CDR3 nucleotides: TGCAGTGCTAATCGGGAGGTCACAGATACGCAGTATTTT.

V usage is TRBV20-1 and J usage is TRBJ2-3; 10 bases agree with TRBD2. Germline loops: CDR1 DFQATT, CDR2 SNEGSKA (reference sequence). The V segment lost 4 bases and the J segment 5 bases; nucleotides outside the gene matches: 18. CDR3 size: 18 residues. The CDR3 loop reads CSATGHGRSGRAEDTQYF. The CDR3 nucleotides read TGCAGTGCTACGGGACACGGAAGAAGCGGGAGGGCCGAAGATACGCAGTATTTT.